The clone carrying this T cell receptor beta chain was counted a few times. Its antigen is currently unknown. CDR1 and CDR2 from the germline V gene are SGHNT and YYREEE (reference sequence). Between the trimmed V and J ends, which lost 0 bases and 3 bases, there was a span of 13 bases. The CDR3 is made up of 15 amino acids. This sample was taken from a study of cytomegalovirus exposure and HLA in healthy donors. As for the study in general: A prior analysis found 90 million to 120 million unique TCR beta sequences from 150 million to 200 million T cells.

Primers for the PCR totalled 60 Vbeta and 13 Jbeta. Profiling relied on immunoSEQ multiplex PCR, and the TCRdb table lists in-frame clones only, not all of them. Among 95,000 to 150,000 clones listed, 74% were seen once. Study-wide results and caveats: The HLA-A and HLA-B alleles of most subjects were reportedly predicted accurately from TCR beta sequences.

Input material: PBMCs. This TCR was sampled from a man aged 35 to 55 in good health and CMV-seropositive. The rearrangement joins TRBV5-4 to TRBJ2-7, with a tentative D call TRBD1 (7 bases). This CDR3 reads CASSLEGGGSYEQYF. In DNA form, the CDR3 reads TGTGCCAGCAGCTTGGAAGGAGGGGGCAGCTACGAGCAGTACTTC. The full variable domain, in which reference TRBV5-4 and TRBJ2-7 provide the parts outside the CDR3, is ETGVTQSPTHLIKTRGQQVTLRCSSQSGHNTVSWYQQALGQGPQFIFQYYREEENGRGNFPPRFSGLQFPNYSSELNVNALELDDSALYLCASSLEGGGSYEQYFGPGTRLTVT.